The text below deals with one T cell receptor beta chain. This clonotype was counted between two and nine times. The antigen it binds to is not known. An end of the junction does not agree with germline; a read error may underlie this. Stable Graves' hyperthyroidism was defined as the absence of progression to ophthalmopathy over 18 months of follow-up. Hyperthyroidism patients were aged 18 to 65 years and newly diagnosed, with disease duration of less than 2 months. Patients with uncontrolled infections, other autoimmune diseases, pregnancy or lactation were excluded. Diagnoses relied on clinical symptoms, serum thyroxine and TRAb, thyroid ultrasound and orbital computed tomography. PBMCs were isolated from 7.5 to 10 ml of fresh peripheral blood by Ficoll-Paque density gradient centrifugation. Trizol reagent was used to extract total RNA, and RNA quality was then checked on an Agilent 2100 Bioanalyzer.

This record belongs to a study of T cells in Graves' hyperthyroidism and ophthalmopathy (dated by TCRdb to about 2019). At the level of the whole study: Peripheral blood was sampled at the time of initial diagnosis, prior to any treatment. To identify TCR V-J signatures that set the groups apart, the researchers used a discovery cohort of about a hundred patients, made up of roughly 45 with Graves' ophthalmopathy and 55 to 65 with stable Graves' hyperthyroidism. Whether ophthalmopathy could be predicted prospectively was tested in an independent validation cohort made up of about 20 hyperthyroidism patients plus 17 patients who later progressed to ophthalmopathy. For training and testing, the 80 to 100 patients in the discovery cohort were randomly divided in a 7:3 ratio. The study also compared thyroid tissue and blood T-cell repertoires from about six Graves' hyperthyroidism patients. After blood sampling, hyperthyroidism patients were treated with methimazole at a starting dose of 30 mg daily, and ophthalmopathy patients were treated with high-dose intravenous methylprednisolone. The paper reports TCR Vbeta CDR3 sequencing of roughly 140 peripheral blood samples: fewer than 50 ophthalmopathy, roughly 80 hyperthyroidism and around 17 progressor patients. Broader findings and caveats from the paper: Most expanded thyroid clonotypes (frequency above 0.001) were also detected in blood, suggesting blood repertoires may reflect thyroid immune responses. In validation, the model predicted progression to ophthalmopathy with over 60% sensitivity and less than 80% specificity, a median of about 6.7 months before onset. Sample size was not statistically predetermined, and investigators were not blinded to group allocation. A model built on a 13 V-J signature distinguished ophthalmopathy from stable hyperthyroidism, reaching 85% to 90% sensitivity and approximately 83% specificity in cross-validation and 80%/75% in testing.

The CDR3 starts with the cysteine, ends with the phenylalanine, and has 12 residues. Left in the record is the CDR3 DNA by itself, 36 bases read in frame from the first base. From a lookup of the germline V gene (reference sequence), CDR1 and CDR2 are SGHKS and YYEKEE. The TCR beta CDR3 regions were amplified from RNA transcripts. A first-round RT-PCR of the TCR CDR3 used the HTBI primer set with the Qiagen OneStep RT-PCR kit. Libraries were constructed in a second round of multiplex PCR, after which size selection and purification were carried out. Libraries were sequenced paired-end with 100 bp reads on an Illumina HiSeq2000. The paper's data handling went like this. SOAPnuke was used to process the raw data, with reads discarded if the reads contained adapters or uncalled bases, had a mean Phred below 15, or lacked an exact constant-primer or identifier match. High-quality paired reads were merged using COPE v1.2.5, and each unique nucleotide sequence was defined as a clonotype. MiTCR v1.1 was used to align the clonotypes against IMGT TRBV, TRBD and TRBJ reference segments. Analysis was restricted to V-J combinations with a frequency above 0.0001, which covered roughly 99% of repertoires. The TCS score was defined as F50 (clonal expansion) divided by E x V (chaos), with BLOSUM62-based TCRdist calculated between CDR3 peptides within each V-J. Welch's t-statistics and random forest reduced 514 V-J features to fewer than 15, which were used in a naive Bayes classifier (R e1071). TCRdb trimmed public reads at Q25 via fastp, called clones via MiXCR and kept in-frame beta chains. Each entry merges the rows of one CDR3 protein and shows their most common DNA and genes. The authors' filters were not applied to this entry. Here the sample has approximately 370,000 distinct CDR3 sequences; more than 12% occur a single time. The ten most abundant clones make up approximately 32% of the sample.

The TCR originated in a woman in her 30s with Graves' hyperthyroidism. Sequences were obtained from blood. This chain joins TRBV5-5 to TRBJ1-2; too little of a D gene remains to name it. Here is the DNA: TGTGCCAGCAGCACCCAGAACTATGACTACACCTTC. Translated, this gives CASSTQNYDYTF.